These 6 T cell receptor beta chains were all obtained from the same sample, sequenced in a study of cytomegalovirus exposure and HLA in healthy donors. Use of 60 Vbeta and 13 Jbeta primers characterized the PCR. Data came from immunoSEQ multiplex PCR; TCRdb stores just in-frame clones and leaves some out. The sample includes about 120,000 clones, 80% to 90% of them seen just once. Sequenced input: PBMCs. These receptors were collected from a man aged 40-49 years in good health and CMV-seronegative.

The chain joins TRBV5-1 to TRBJ2-3; 9 bases align to TRBD2. The germline V gene has CDR1 SGHRS and CDR2 YFSETQ. The CDR3 is 16 residues long. The J segment lost 4 bases and the V segment lost 3 bases, leaving 9 bases of the junction unmatched. This chain's CDR3 is CASSSLGGGAADTQYF. CDR3 DNA sequence: TGCGCCAGCAGCTCGCTGGGCGGGGGGGCCGCAGATACGCAGTATTTT.

The chain uses TRBV19 and TRBJ2-7, with D perhaps matching TRBD1 (5 bases). The CDR3 runs to 17 residues. Germline V gene lookup returns CDR1 LNHDA and CDR2 SQIVND (reference sequence). Trimming cost V 3 bases and J 4 bases, with 22 bases left between them. CDR3 DNA sequence: TGTGCCAGTAGTATTCCCGGCAGCAGGGCGAGGATATACGAGCAGTACTTC. It encodes CASSIPGSRARIYEQYF.

Worth noting for this clone: Other DNA sequences in this sample translate to the same CDR3. The J gene is TRBJ1-1, the V gene TRBV29-1; D might be TRBD1 (6 bases). V lost 3 bases, J lost 5 bases, and 10 bases lay in between. This CDR3 is 12 amino acids long. CDR1 and CDR2 from the germline V gene are SQVTM and ANQGSEA. CDR3: CSVEGAGTEAFF. The DNA of the CDR3 is TGCAGCGTTGAGGGGGCAGGGACTGAAGCTTTCTTT. The full variable domain, completed using reference TRBV29-1 and TRBJ1-1, is SAVISQKPSRDICQRGTSLTIQCQVDSQVTMMFWYRQQPGQSLTLIATANQGSEATYESGFVIDKFPISRPNLTFSTLTVSNMSPEDSSIYLCSVEGAGTEAFFGQGTRLTVV.

The chain is built from TRBV5-1 and TRBJ2-3, with TRBD1 matching over 11 bases. The V and J ends lost 5 bases and 3 bases, in that order; junction bases with no gene match: 5. This CDR3 spans 15 amino acids. CDR1 is SGHRS, CDR2 YFSETQ, per germline. CDR3 protein: CASRAGTGGTDTQYF. The CDR3 DNA sequence: TGCGCCAGCAGAGCCGGGACAGGGGGGACAGATACGCAGTATTTT.

The chain links TRBV11-3 to TRBJ2-2, with D maybe TRBD1 (6 bases). Trimming took 2 bases from V and 5 from J, leaving 12 bases between them. Germline V gene lookup returns CDR1 SGHNT and CDR2 YENEEA. The CDR3 extends over 15 amino acids. CDR3 in amino acids: CASSLRGHGTGELFF. As DNA, the CDR3 is TGTGCCAGCAGCTTAAGGGGACATGGGACCGGGGAGCTGTTTTTT.

The chain has TRBV7-2 and TRBJ1-2; 7 bases line up with TRBD1. Trimming removed 0 bases from V and 4 bases from J; junction bases left unmatched: 5. This CDR3 comprises 15 residues. The germline CDR1 and CDR2 sequences are SGHTA and FQGNSA. The CDR3 DNA sequence: TGTGCCAGCAGCTTAGCCCAGGGGGGAAGCTATGGCTACACCTTC. This codes for CASSLAQGGSYGYTF. Complete variable domain (other parts from reference TRBV7-2 and TRBJ1-2): GAGVSQSPSNKVTEKGKDVELRCDPISGHTALYWYRQSLGQGLEFLIYFQGNSAPDKSGLPSDRFSAERTGGSVSTLTIQRTQQEDSAVYLCASSLAQGGSYGYTFGSGTRLTVV.